The sequence of this T cell receptor beta chain was determined in a study of T cells in Graves' hyperthyroidism and ophthalmopathy. Stable Graves' hyperthyroidism meant no ophthalmopathy progression within 18 months. Fresh peripheral blood, about 9.6 ml, yielded the PBMCs. RNA transcripts were the template for amplifying TCR beta CDR3 regions. First-round RT-PCR targeting the TCR CDR3 was performed with the HTBI primer set. Using its own MiXCR run on the multiplex PCR reads, TCRdb lists one record per CDR3 protein. The sample shows roughly 93,000 distinct CDR3 sequences, about half of them seen only once. Germline values: CDR1 SGHRS, CDR2 YFSETQ. With 0 bases removed from V and 6 bases from J, the gap between germline ends came to 8 bases. The CDR3 consists of 13 residues.

This TCR derives from a woman in her forties with Graves' hyperthyroidism. This chain joins TRBV5-1 and TRBJ2-3, with D possibly being TRBD2 (6 bases). The source material was blood. CDR3 protein: CASSLGTTDTQYF. The CDR3 DNA reads as TGCGCCAGCAGCTTGGGGACTACCGATACGCAGTATTTT.